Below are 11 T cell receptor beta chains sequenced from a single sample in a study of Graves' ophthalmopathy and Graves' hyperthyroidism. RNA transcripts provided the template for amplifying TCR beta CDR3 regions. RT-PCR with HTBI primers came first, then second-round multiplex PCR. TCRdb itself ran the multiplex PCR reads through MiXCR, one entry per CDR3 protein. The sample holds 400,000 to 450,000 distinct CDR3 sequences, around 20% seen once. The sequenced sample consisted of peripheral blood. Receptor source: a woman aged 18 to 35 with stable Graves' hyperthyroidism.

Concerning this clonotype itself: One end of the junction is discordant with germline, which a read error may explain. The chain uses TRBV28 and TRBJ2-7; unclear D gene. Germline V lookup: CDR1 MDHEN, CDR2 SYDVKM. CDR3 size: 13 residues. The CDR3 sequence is CASSLRTSNEQYF. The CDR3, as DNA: TGTGCCAGCAGTTTACGGACCTCCAACGAGCAGTACTTC.

The DNA for the CDR3 is TGTGCCAGCAGTGAACTGTCCGGGGACAGGCTGTACGAGCAGTACTTC. Translation: CASSELSGDRLYEQYF. This sequence joins TRBV25-1 and TRBJ2-7; the match to TRBD1 covers 8 bases. CDR3 size: 16 residues. V dropped 2 bases and J dropped 4; count of bases not matched to a gene: 10. Germline V CDR1 and CDR2: MGHDK, SYGVNS.

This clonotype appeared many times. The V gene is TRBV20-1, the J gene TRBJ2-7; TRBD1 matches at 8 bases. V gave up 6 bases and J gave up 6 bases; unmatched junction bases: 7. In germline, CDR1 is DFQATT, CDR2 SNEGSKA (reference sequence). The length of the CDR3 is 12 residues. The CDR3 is CSADRETIEQYF. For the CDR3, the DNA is TGCAGTGCGGACAGGGAGACGATCGAGCAGTACTTC.

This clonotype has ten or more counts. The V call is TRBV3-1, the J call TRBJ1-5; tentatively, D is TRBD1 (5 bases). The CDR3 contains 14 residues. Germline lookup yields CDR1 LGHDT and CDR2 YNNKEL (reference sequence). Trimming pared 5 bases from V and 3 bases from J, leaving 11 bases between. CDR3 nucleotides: TGTGCCAGCAGCGGGACGGTCCTCAATCAGCCCCAGCATTTT. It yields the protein CASSGTVLNQPQHF.

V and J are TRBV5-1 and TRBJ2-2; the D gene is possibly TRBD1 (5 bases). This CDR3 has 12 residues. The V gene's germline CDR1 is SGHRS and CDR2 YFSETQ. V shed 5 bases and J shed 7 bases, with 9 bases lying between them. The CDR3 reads CASSYQGGELFF. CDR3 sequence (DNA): TGCGCCAGCAGTTACCAGGGCGGGGAGCTGTTTTTT.

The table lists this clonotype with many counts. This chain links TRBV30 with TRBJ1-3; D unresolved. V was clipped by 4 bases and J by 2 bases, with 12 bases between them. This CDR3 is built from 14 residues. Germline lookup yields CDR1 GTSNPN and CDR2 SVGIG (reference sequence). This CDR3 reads CAWKRAATGNTIYF. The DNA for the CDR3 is TGTGCCTGGAAGAGGGCAGCGACTGGAAACACCATATATTTT.

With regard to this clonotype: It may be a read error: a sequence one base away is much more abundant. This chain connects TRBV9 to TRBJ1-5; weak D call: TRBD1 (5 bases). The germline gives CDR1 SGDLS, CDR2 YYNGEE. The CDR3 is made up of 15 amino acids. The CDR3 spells CASIVEGRVGQPQHF. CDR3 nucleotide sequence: TGTGCCAGCATCGTAGAGGGCAGGGTGGGTCAGCCCCAGCATTTT.

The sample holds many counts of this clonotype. The CDR3 spells CSAGNQAGGTYEQYF. CDR3 bases: TGCAGTGCTGGGAATCAAGCGGGAGGGACCTACGAGCAGTACTTC. The chain joins TRBV20-1 to TRBJ2-7, with 10 bases fitting TRBD2. From germline, CDR1 is DFQATT and CDR2 SNEGSKA (reference sequence). J lost 2 bases, V lost 5 bases, and 9 bases had no gene match. CDR3 size: 15 residues.

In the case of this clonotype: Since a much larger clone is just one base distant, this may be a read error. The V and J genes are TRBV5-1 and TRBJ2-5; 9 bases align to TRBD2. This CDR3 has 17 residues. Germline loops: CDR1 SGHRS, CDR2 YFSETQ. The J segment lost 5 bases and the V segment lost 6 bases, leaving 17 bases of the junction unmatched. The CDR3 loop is CASKTAGTASGEETQYF. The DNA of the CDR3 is TGCGCCAGCAAGACTGCTGGGACGGCTAGCGGGGAGGAGACCCAGTACTTC.

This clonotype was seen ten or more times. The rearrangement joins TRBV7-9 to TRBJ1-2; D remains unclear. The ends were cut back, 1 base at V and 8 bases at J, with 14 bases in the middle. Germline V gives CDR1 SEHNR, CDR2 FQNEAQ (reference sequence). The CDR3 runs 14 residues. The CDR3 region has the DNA TGTGCCAGCAGCTTAGGCTGGACCAGCGGAGGCTACACCTTC. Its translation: CASSLGWTSGGYTF.

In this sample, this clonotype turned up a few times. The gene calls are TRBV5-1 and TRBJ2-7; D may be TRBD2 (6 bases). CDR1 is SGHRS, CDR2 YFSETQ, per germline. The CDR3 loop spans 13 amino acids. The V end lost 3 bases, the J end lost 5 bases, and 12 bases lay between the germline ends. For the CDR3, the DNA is TGCGCCAGCAGCTACCCCTCTAGCGACGAGCAGTACTTC. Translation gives CASSYPSSDEQYF.